One T cell receptor (beta chain) is described in this entry. What it recognizes is unknown. This CDR3 contains 19 residues. Per the germline V gene, CDR1 is SEHNR and CDR2 is FQNEAQ (reference sequence). V shed 2 bases and J shed 0 bases, with 20 bases lying between them. The data derive from a study of cytomegalovirus exposure and HLA in healthy donors. The PCR used 60 Vbeta and 13 Jbeta primers. Some clones are missing from TCRdb's copy, which holds only in-frame ones; the method was immunoSEQ multiplex PCR. There are 60,000 to 70,000 clones in the sample; approximately 80% occur only once, and about 3.2% lies in the top ten. Study conclusions and caveats: In vitro confirmation showed three CMV-associated chains to be CMV antigen specific. Analyzed later, association rates of TCRs varied across HLA loci, with DRB1 most and HLA-C fewest. The productive fraction for most TCR beta V segments was about 87% or about 30% in an earlier analysis.

The chain couples TRBV7-9 to TRBJ2-1, with D possibly TRBD1 on 5 matching bases. This clonotype was obtained from a woman in her 30s in good health and CMV-seronegative. The sequenced sample consisted of PBMCs. The CDR3 nucleotides read TGTGCCAGCAGCTTAACGGATAACAGGCCCCTTATCTCCTACAATGAGCAGTTCTTC. It translates to CASSLTDNRPLISYNEQFF.